One sample yielded the 25 T cell receptor beta chains listed below, sequenced in a study of post-analysis software for immune sequencing data. Study outcomes and limitations: Roughly five TRBV segments appeared more often in patients than in controls, and TRBV5-6, TRBV5-1 and TRBV20-1 were among these.

These receptors have no known antigen. Prepared TCR beta cDNA libraries contained unique molecular identifiers. From the PCR reads, TCRdb called clonotypes with MiXCR, one entry per CDR3 protein. The sample shows roughly 570,000 distinct CDR3 sequences, about a third of them seen only once. The sequenced sample consisted of blood. The receptors come from a girl younger than 18 with multiple sclerosis.

This clonotype showed up many times. This chain connects TRBV11-1 to TRBJ2-3, with D perhaps being TRBD1 or TRBD2 (6 bases each). The V gene lost 6 bases and the J gene lost 0 bases, with 10 bases spanning the gap. The CDR3 covers 14 residues. Germline V gives CDR1 SGHAT, CDR2 FQDESV (reference sequence). CDR3 residues: CASSGGTSTDTQYF. The CDR3 DNA reads as TGTGCCAGCAGTGGCGGGACAAGCACAGATACGCAGTATTTT.

This clonotype was detected only a few times. Here the CDR3 DNA reads TGCGCCAGCAGCCAGGGCAGCACCTCTGGGGCCAACGTCCTGACTTTC. This encodes CASSQGSTSGANVLTF. The rearrangement joins TRBV5-1 to TRBJ2-6; a possible D gene is TRBD1 (5 bases). CDR1 is SGHRS and CDR2 is YFSETQ in the germline V gene. The CDR3 has 16 residues. Deletions cut 4 bases from V and 0 bases from J, with 11 bases between.

Points on this clonotype: A read error may explain this, as a much larger clone is one base away. This rearrangement joins TRBV2 to TRBJ2-3, with 11 bases aligning to TRBD1. After removal of 3 bases from V and 4 bases from J, the junction contained 0 bases not matched to a gene. The CDR3 contains 14 residues. Germline-derived CDR1 and CDR2 are SNHLY and FYNNEI. The CDR3 nucleotides read TGTGCCAGCAGTGAGGGACAGGGGGCAGATACGCAGTATTTT. It specifies CASSEGQGADTQYF.

This clonotype was seen a handful of times. V usage is TRBV10-3 and J usage is TRBJ1-2, with a possible D match to TRBD1 (5 bases). Germline V CDR1 and CDR2: ENHRY, SYGVKD. With 5 bases removed from V and 8 bases from J, the gap between germline ends came to 15 bases. The CDR3 has 13 residues. The CDR3 here is CAISPGTQRGYTF. CDR3 bases: TGTGCCATCAGTCCCGGGACCCAGAGAGGCTACACCTTC.

This clonotype was detected only a few times. The chain couples TRBV20-1 to TRBJ1-2; D is perhaps TRBD1 (6 bases). Deletions cut 3 bases from V and 5 bases from J, with 16 bases between. This CDR3 is 14 amino acids long. Per germline, CDR1 DFQATT and CDR2 SNEGSKA (reference sequence). CDR3 sequence reads: CSARSGQRVYGYTF. CDR3 DNA: TGCAGTGCTAGGTCGGGACAAAGGGTGTATGGCTACACCTTC.

This clonotype was seen only a few times. The genes are TRBV20-1 and TRBJ1-2, with D uncertain. Trimming took off 5 bases at V and 4 bases at J, with 26 bases between the two ends. The CDR3 runs to 17 residues. Germline CDR1 DFQATT, CDR2 SNEGSKA (reference sequence). CDR3 protein: CSARSADVLWTAYGYTF. As DNA, the CDR3 is TGCAGTGCTCGTAGCGCTGATGTATTATGGACGGCCTATGGCTACACCTTC.

This clonotype was seen a handful of times. This chain links TRBV29-1 with TRBJ1-1, with 8 bases that match TRBD1. Trimming at V came to 7 bases and at J to 2 bases, leaving 9 bases not matched to a gene. The germline gives CDR1 SQVTM, CDR2 ANQGSEA. This CDR3 contains 14 residues. DNA for the CDR3: TGCAGCGCATCACGGACAGGGACCAACACTGAAGCTTTCTTT. As protein: CSASRTGTNTEAFF. The whole variable domain, filled in from reference TRBV29-1 and TRBJ1-1, reads SAVISQKPSRDICQRGTSLTIQCQVDSQVTMMFWYRQQPGQSLTLIATANQGSEATYESGFVIDKFPISRPNLTFSTLTVSNMSPEDSSIYLCSASRTGTNTEAFFGQGTRLTVV.

The CDR3 here is CASGEGGGIFEQFF. In DNA form, the CDR3 reads TGCGCCAGCGGTGAAGGCGGGGGGATTTTTGAGCAGTTCTTC. The gene calls are TRBV5-1 and TRBJ2-1, with 8 bases aligning to TRBD2. The CDR3 consists of 14 residues. Trimming at V came to 7 bases and at J to 9 bases, leaving 12 bases not matched to a gene. Germline CDR1 reads SGHRS; CDR2 reads YFSETQ.

V gene TRBV5-6 combines with J gene TRBJ1-1, with D tentatively TRBD1 (6 bases). Looked up from germline, CDR1 is SGHDT and CDR2 is YYEEEE. Trimming stripped 1 base from V and 4 bases from J, with 14 bases between. The CDR3 loop spans 15 amino acids. Here the CDR3 reads CASSLPDRGATEAFF. CDR3 DNA: TGTGCCAGCAGCTTGCCCGATAGGGGGGCCACTGAAGCTTTCTTT.

The chain carries TRBV20-1 and TRBJ1-1; D gene ambiguous. The CDR3 sequence is 14 residues long. V was pared by 5 bases and J by 1 base, with 14 bases between. Germline values: CDR1 DFQATT, CDR2 SNEGSKA (reference sequence). In nucleotides, the CDR3 is TGCAGTGCTCCCAGACTTGACAAGAACACTGAAGCTTTCTTT. Protein product: CSAPRLDKNTEAFF.

A few counts support this clonotype. This chain links TRBV20-1 with TRBJ2-3, with D possibly being TRBD2 (6 bases). Trimming removed 3 bases at V and 2 bases at J, with 15 bases between. This CDR3 contains 15 residues. The V gene's germline CDR1 is DFQATT and CDR2 SNEGSKA (reference sequence). CDR3 nucleotide sequence: TGCAGTGCTAGCTCGCTAGCGATTATCACAGATACGCAGTATTTT. Encoded protein: CSASSLAIITDTQYF.

This chain joins TRBV28 and TRBJ1-1; D may be TRBD1 (5 bases). With 7 bases removed from V and 11 bases from J, the gap between germline ends came to 20 bases. From germline, CDR1 is MDHEN and CDR2 SYDVKM. This CDR3 has 13 amino acids. The CDR3 DNA reads TGTGCCAGCATCCCGCAGGGAGGGAGTATGGCTTTCTTT. It yields the protein CASIPQGGSMAFF.

The chain couples TRBV6-6 to TRBJ2-5; TRBD1 aligns across 11 bases. The V gene end was trimmed by 5 bases and the J gene end by 5 bases; junction bases not matched to a gene: 7. Per the germline V gene, CDR1 is MNHNY and CDR2 is SVGAGI (reference sequence). This CDR3 spans 15 amino acids. Written as DNA, the CDR3 is TGTGCCAGCAGTGAGCGGACAGGGGGCTCGGAGACCCAGTACTTC. Its translation: CASSERTGGSETQYF.

The chain recombines TRBV20-1 with TRBJ1-6, with D perhaps matching TRBD1 (5 bases). Germline assignment: CDR1 DFQATT and CDR2 SNEGSKA (reference sequence). This CDR3 spans 15 amino acids. Deletions cut 2 bases from V and 7 bases from J, with 15 bases between. This chain's CDR3 is CSARWGELLNSPLHF. The CDR3 nucleotides are TGCAGTGCTAGATGGGGGGAACTTTTAAATTCACCCCTCCACTTT.

This clonotype was found a few times. The chain employs TRBV29-1 and TRBJ1-2, with D perhaps matching TRBD1 (6 bases). Trimming removed 2 bases from V and 7 bases from J, with 11 bases in between. This CDR3 has 12 amino acids. The V gene's germline CDR1 is SQVTM and CDR2 ANQGSEA. The CDR3 DNA reads TGCAGCGTTGAATCGGGGGCCGCTGGCTACACCTTC. Translation gives CSVESGAAGYTF.

This clonotype was picked up many times. The V and J genes are TRBV5-1 and TRBJ2-3, with no clear D. The CDR3 length is 14 residues. Trimming removed 0 bases from V and 0 bases from J, with 5 bases in between. Germline lookup yields CDR1 SGHRS and CDR2 YFSETQ. CDR3 nucleotide sequence: TGCGCCAGCAGCTTGGGACGAAGCACAGATACGCAGTATTTT. This codes for CASSLGRSTDTQYF.

This clonotype was seen a handful of times. This chain links TRBV6-5 with TRBJ2-1; the D gene is possibly TRBD2 (6 bases). The germline gives CDR1 MNHEY, CDR2 SVGAGI. This CDR3 is built from 16 residues. The V end lost 0 bases, the J end lost 7 bases, and 16 bases lay between the germline ends. CDR3 coding DNA: TGTGCCAGCAGTTACTCCACTAGCACCCTGAGGAATGAGCAGTTCTTC. It is translated as CASSYSTSTLRNEQFF.

Only one count was recorded for this clonotype. V is TRBV3-1 and J is TRBJ2-5; tentatively, D is TRBD1 (5 bases). There are 13 residues in the CDR3. CDR1 and CDR2 (germline): LGHDT, YNNKEL (reference sequence). The V gene lost 0 bases and the J gene lost 5 bases, with 7 bases spanning the gap. The CDR3 sequence: CASSQDAGETQYF. The CDR3 DNA is TGTGCCAGCAGCCAAGATGCAGGGGAGACCCAGTACTTC.

This chain joins TRBV5-1 and TRBJ1-1; TRBD1 aligns across 9 bases. This CDR3 spans 17 amino acids. Germline loops: CDR1 SGHRS, CDR2 YFSETQ. The V segment lost 2 bases and the J segment 0 bases; nucleotides outside the gene matches: 8. In DNA form, the CDR3 reads TGCGCCAGCAGCTTCAACACAGGGGGCATCCTGAACACTGAAGCTTTCTTT. It codes for CASSFNTGGILNTEAFF.

The J gene is TRBJ2-4, the V gene TRBV5-4; weak D call: TRBD1 (6 bases). From germline, CDR1 is SGHNT and CDR2 YYREEE (reference sequence). The CDR3 contains 14 residues. The V end lost 4 bases, the J end lost 5 bases, and 13 bases lay between the germline ends. The CDR3 region is CASSVRTDQNIQYF. CDR3 nucleotides: TGTGCCAGCAGCGTTAGGACAGACCAAAACATTCAGTACTTC. Looking up the rest from reference TRBV5-4 and TRBJ2-4 gives the full variable domain: ETGVTQSPTHLIKTRGQQVTLRCSSQSGHNTVSWYQQALGQGPQFIFQYYREEENGRGNFPPRFSGLQFPNYSSELNVNALELDDSALYLCASSVRTDQNIQYFGAGTRLSVL.

The table lists this clonotype with a few counts. The CDR3 is CASSVAGSSTDTQYF. The CDR3 nucleotides are TGTGCCAGCAGCGTAGCCGGCTCTAGCACAGATACGCAGTATTTT. The chain recombines TRBV9 with TRBJ2-3, with D hard to call. The CDR3 runs to 15 residues. Germline V CDR1 and CDR2: SGDLS, YYNGEE. The germline V and J ends were trimmed by 0 bases and 0 bases, with 8 bases remaining between them.

The V and J genes are TRBV6-5 and TRBJ1-4; D gene uncertain. Trimming stripped 6 bases from V and 5 bases from J, with 13 bases between. CDR1 is MNHEY and CDR2 is SVGAGI in the germline V gene. The CDR3 is 14 residues long. The chain's CDR3 is CASRAPGTNEKLFF. The CDR3 DNA follows: TGTGCCAGCAGAGCCCCGGGCACAAATGAAAAACTGTTTTTT.

This clonotype was recorded a few times. The V call is TRBV5-1, the J call TRBJ1-1; D might be TRBD1 (5 bases). CDR1 and CDR2 (germline): SGHRS, YFSETQ. V was shortened by 4 bases and J by 7 bases, with 14 bases between the two germline ends. The CDR3 contains 13 residues. For the CDR3, the DNA is TGCGCCAGCAGCCAATCCTCGACAGTTGAAGCTTTCTTT. Encoded protein: CASSQSSTVEAFF.

The chain employs TRBV29-1 and TRBJ2-2; TRBD2 aligns across 7 bases. V lost 8 bases, J lost 4 bases, and 10 bases stayed unmatched. Germline assignment: CDR1 SQVTM and CDR2 ANQGSEA. CDR3 length: 14 amino acids. CDR3: CSLGNGGVTGELFF. The CDR3 nucleotides are TGCAGCCTTGGGAATGGGGGGGTCACCGGGGAGCTGTTTTTT.

This clonotype occurred a few times. V usage is TRBV5-5 and J usage is TRBJ2-7; 9 bases are shared with TRBD2. CDR1 and CDR2 (germline): SGHKS, YYEKEE (reference sequence). The CDR3 is made up of 17 amino acids. The trim removed 5 bases at V and 0 bases at J, leaving 12 bases unmatched. The CDR3: CASSGIIRTSDSYEQYF. The CDR3 coding sequence is TGTGCCAGCAGTGGAATTATTCGGACTAGCGACTCCTACGAGCAGTACTTC.